A single sample gave rise to the 28 T cell receptor beta chains below, sequenced in a study of CD8 T cells in ankylosing spondylitis. Each CDR3 protein is one row after TCRdb ran MiXCR on the 5' RACE reads. The repertoire holds about 130,000 distinct CDR3 sequences, with approximately 10% as singletons. Sequencing was carried out using blood, either unsorted or a sorted T cell fraction (not recorded which). These receptor sequences come from a female donor with ankylosing spondylitis or in good health (not recorded which).

Remarks on this clonotype: A clone one base away is much larger, so this may be a read error. This chain connects TRBV7-6 to TRBJ2-1; unclear D gene. The CDR3 totals 14 residues. In germline, CDR1 is SGHVS, CDR2 FNYEAQ. The CDR3 nucleotides are TGTGCCAACAGCTTAATGCAGACCTACAATGAGCAGTTCTTC. Encoded protein: CANSLMQTYNEQFF.

A few counts support this clonotype. This chain uses TRBV7-8 with TRBJ2-1; 10 nucleotides match TRBD1. Losses at the gene ends were 3 bases for V and 0 bases for J; bases not matched to a gene: 2. CDR3 length equals 16 residues. Germline V gene lookup returns CDR1 SGHVS and CDR2 FQNEAQ. The CDR3 coding sequence is TGTGCCAGCAGCTTGACAGGGGGCCCCTCCTACAATGAGCAGTTCTTC. Translated, it gives CASSLTGGPSYNEQFF.

At least ten counts were recorded for this clonotype. The CDR3 nucleotides are TGCGCCAGCAGCCAACACTACGAGCAGTACTTC. This encodes CASSQHYEQYF. The rearrangement uses TRBV5-1 and TRBJ2-7; no clear D. The CDR3 extends over 11 amino acids. Trimming took off 4 bases at V and 3 bases at J, with 5 bases between the two ends. CDR1 and CDR2 from the germline V gene are SGHRS and YFSETQ.

This clonotype was seen only a few times. The chain employs TRBV29-1 and TRBJ1-4, with D maybe TRBD1 (6 bases). CDR3 size: 14 residues. Germline lookup yields CDR1 SQVTM and CDR2 ANQGSEA. Deletions cut 4 bases from V and 4 bases from J, with 13 bases between. CDR3 coding DNA: TGCAGCGTTGTTCAAGGGGGACTTAATGAAAAACTGTTTTTT. It encodes CSVVQGGLNEKLFF.

J is TRBJ1-4 and V is TRBV5-1, with D uncertain. The CDR3 is 15 residues long. Germline assignment: CDR1 SGHRS and CDR2 YFSETQ. With 2 bases removed from V and 4 bases from J, the gap between germline ends came to 12 bases. The CDR3 region has the DNA TGCGCCAGCAGCTTCTCTTCGGAAATTAATGAAAAACTGTTTTTT. Translating gives CASSFSSEINEKLFF.

The chain uses TRBV30 and TRBJ2-5; 13 bases are a match to TRBD2. CDR3 length: 16 residues. V lost 4 bases to trimming and J lost 6 bases; unmatched junction nucleotides: 11. Per germline, CDR1 GTSNPN and CDR2 SVGIG (reference sequence). The CDR3 region is CAWTPRTSGSRKTQYF. In nucleotides, the CDR3 is TGTGCCTGGACCCCTCGGACTAGCGGGAGTAGGAAGACCCAGTACTTC.

This clonotype has a count of ten or more. This chain links TRBV24-1 with TRBJ1-1; no clear D. V was shortened by 4 bases and J by 3 bases, with 5 bases between the two germline ends. The V gene's germline CDR1 is KGHDR and CDR2 SFDVKD. The CDR3 runs to 12 residues. The CDR3 sequence: CATSDRDTEAFF. The CDR3, as DNA: TGTGCCACCAGTGACCGAGACACTGAAGCTTTCTTT.

A note on this clonotype: Relative to the germline gene, one junction end is altered; a read error may explain this. This chain links TRBV29-1 with TRBJ2-5; D possibly corresponds to TRBD2 (5 bases). The CDR3 has 12 amino acids. Germline assignment: CDR1 SQVTM and CDR2 ANQGSEA. The CDR3, as DNA: TGTAGCGTTGAAAGTAACAGAGAGACCCAGTACTTC. Amino acid sequence: CSVESNRETQYF.

This clonotype was seen many times. CDR3 DNA: TGTGCCAGCAGCTTATCCTCGCTCCCCTCGAAGTACTTC. Protein: CASSLSSLPSKYF. This rearrangement joins TRBV7-9 to TRBJ2-7; unclear D gene. Trimming pared 2 bases from V and 11 bases from J, leaving 16 bases between. Germline assignment: CDR1 SEHNR and CDR2 FQNEAQ (reference sequence). The CDR3 is made up of 13 amino acids.

This clonotype was seen a handful of times. The chain recombines TRBV11-2 with TRBJ2-7; 9 bases agree with TRBD1. The CDR3 is 15 amino acids. Germline V gene lookup returns CDR1 SGHAT and CDR2 FQNNGV. J lost 3 bases, V lost 4 bases, and 7 bases had no gene match. The CDR3 nucleotides read TGTGCCAGCAGCTCAAGACAGGGGGGACGCTACGAGCAGTACTTC. This translates into CASSSRQGGRYEQYF.

This clonotype was observed at least ten times. This sequence joins TRBV5-1 and TRBJ2-5, with D unclear. With 0 bases removed from V and 4 bases from J, the gap between germline ends came to 19 bases. Looked up from germline, CDR1 is SGHRS and CDR2 is YFSETQ. CDR3 size: 17 residues. The CDR3 sequence is CASSLVGGDEFPETQYF. The CDR3 DNA follows: TGCGCCAGCAGCTTGGTAGGCGGAGATGAGTTTCCAGAGACCCAGTACTTC.

This clonotype has a count of ten or more. CDR3: CAWILRGSTDTQYF. CDR3 nucleotides: TGTGCCTGGATCCTCAGGGGTAGCACAGATACGCAGTATTTT. This chain joins TRBV30 and TRBJ2-3; a weak D match, TRBD1 (6 bases). The CDR3 totals 14 residues. Germline CDR1 reads GTSNPN; CDR2 reads SVGIG (reference sequence). V gave up 4 bases and J gave up 0 bases, with 11 bases separating them.

Many counts were recorded for this clonotype. The chain uses TRBV20-1 and TRBJ2-5; 16 bases fit TRBD2. CDR1 is DFQATT and CDR2 is SNEGSKA in the germline V gene (reference sequence). The trim removed 6 bases at V and 3 bases at J, leaving 1 base unmatched. The CDR3 consists of 14 residues. CDR3: CSAGTSGREETQYF. CDR3 DNA sequence: TGCAGTGCAGGGACTAGCGGGAGGGAAGAGACCCAGTACTTC.

The sample holds many counts of this clonotype. The chain links TRBV7-9 to TRBJ2-1; the D gene is possibly TRBD1 (6 bases). Germline CDR1 is SEHNR and CDR2 is FQNEAQ (reference sequence). CDR3 size: 13 residues. Trimming took 1 base from V and 15 from J, leaving 16 bases between them. The CDR3, as DNA: TGTGCCAGCAGCTTAGAGGAAGGGGGTCGCTCGTTCTTC. Its translation: CASSLEEGGRSFF.

In its sample, this clonotype was seen many times. The rearrangement joins TRBV5-1 to TRBJ2-7; the D gene is possibly TRBD1 (6 bases). Per the germline V gene, CDR1 is SGHRS and CDR2 is YFSETQ. This CDR3 has 14 residues. Trimming shortened V by 0 bases and J by 3 bases, and 10 bases separated the two germline ends. The CDR3 sequence is CASSLVQGSYEQYF. CDR3 nucleotides: TGCGCCAGCAGCTTGGTTCAGGGGAGCTACGAGCAGTACTTC.

Concerning this clonotype itself: This may come from a read error, since a much larger clone is one base off. The J gene is TRBJ2-5, the V gene TRBV3-1; D gene uncertain. CDR1 is LGHDT and CDR2 is YNNKEL in the germline V gene (reference sequence). The CDR3 extends over 11 amino acids. The CDR3 protein is CATSQVETQYF. The DNA of the CDR3 is TGTGCCACCAGCCAAGTAGAGACCCAGTACTTC.

This clonotype was seen repeatedly, ten times or more. The J gene is TRBJ2-7, the V gene TRBV11-2, with D perhaps being TRBD1 or TRBD2 (6 bases each). CDR1 and CDR2 (germline): SGHAT, FQNNGV. The CDR3 consists of 14 residues. The germline V and J ends were trimmed by 5 bases and 2 bases, with 13 bases remaining between them. CDR3 in DNA: TGTGCCAGCAGCGGAGGGGGGAAGACCTACGAGCAGTACTTC. This encodes CASSGGGKTYEQYF.

This clonotype has just a few counts. The CDR3 nucleotides read TGTGCCAGCAGCTTCGGGACAGGGGATCATGGCTACACCTTC. Its translation is CASSFGTGDHGYTF. The chain joins TRBV7-6 to TRBJ1-2, with 10 bases aligning to TRBD1. Losses at the gene ends were 3 bases for V and 6 bases for J; bases not matched to a gene: 4. This CDR3 contains 14 residues. Looked up from germline, CDR1 is SGHVS and CDR2 is FNYEAQ.

This clonotype has only a few counts. The chain carries TRBV11-3 and TRBJ2-1; tentatively, D is TRBD1 or TRBD2 (5 bases each). The CDR3 is made up of 14 amino acids. Germline-derived CDR1 and CDR2 are SGHNT and YENEEA. V lost 9 bases and J lost 3, with 15 bases in between. CDR3 residues: CASSFGTRYNEQFF. The CDR3 DNA reads TGTGCCAGTAGTTTCGGGACCCGCTACAATGAGCAGTTCTTC.

This clonotype was seen a few times. V and J are TRBV15 and TRBJ1-1, with no clear D. The V end was cut by 2 bases, the J end by 2 bases, with 9 bases between. The CDR3 runs to 14 residues. Germline V gene sequence: CDR1 LNHNV, CDR2 YYDKDF (reference sequence). As DNA, the CDR3 is TGTGCCACCAGCAGAAGCCGCGTAAACACTGAAGCTTTCTTT. It encodes CATSRSRVNTEAFF.

DNA of the CDR3: TGTGCCAGCAGCGCCGGGACTCCCACAGATACGCAGTATTTT. Amino acids: CASSAGTPTDTQYF. The chain carries TRBV28 and TRBJ2-3; D possibly corresponds to TRBD2 (6 bases). This CDR3 has 14 residues. The germline V gene has CDR1 MDHEN and CDR2 SYDVKM. V was shortened by 6 bases and J by 2 bases, with 12 bases between the two germline ends.

This clonotype has ten or more counts. The chain couples TRBV7-2 to TRBJ1-1, with D hard to call. The V end lost 3 bases, the J end lost 3 bases, and 14 bases lay between the germline ends. The CDR3 sequence is 15 residues long. The germline V gene has CDR1 SGHTA and CDR2 FQGNSA. In nucleotides, the CDR3 is TGTGCCAGCAGCTTGAGACGGAGAGCGGACACTGAAGCTTTCTTT. Its protein product is CASSLRRRADTEAFF.

This chain links TRBV7-9 with TRBJ2-1; 8 bases line up with TRBD1. V was clipped by 1 base and J by 8 bases; unmatched bases: 4. The CDR3 loop spans 14 amino acids. Per germline, CDR1 SEHNR and CDR2 FQNEAQ (reference sequence). Written as DNA, the CDR3 is TGTGCCAGCAGCTTAGACCAGGGGGCCCATGAGCAGTTCTTC. This encodes CASSLDQGAHEQFF.

This clonotype occurred many times. V and J are TRBV4-2 and TRBJ2-7, with a possible D match to TRBD1 (6 bases). The V end was cut by 0 bases, the J end by 3 bases, with 15 bases between. This CDR3 is built from 16 residues. Germline V gene sequence: CDR1 LGHNA, CDR2 YNFKEQ. This CDR3 is CASSQEPGTTSYEQYF. DNA of the CDR3: TGTGCCAGCAGCCAAGAGCCCGGGACAACTAGCTACGAGCAGTACTTC.

Many counts were recorded for this clonotype. This chain connects TRBV25-1 to TRBJ2-1, with a tentative D call TRBD2 (5 bases). This CDR3 region has 17 residues. Germline CDR1 is MGHDK and CDR2 is SYGVNS. Between the trimmed V and J ends, which lost 8 bases and 4 bases, there was a span of 24 bases. This CDR3 is CASAKGFDGREYNEQFF. CDR3 bases: TGTGCCAGCGCGAAAGGTTTTGATGGGAGAGAGTACAATGAGCAGTTCTTC.

This clonotype was seen a few times. The chain is built from TRBV7-9 and TRBJ1-1; 8 bases are shared with TRBD1. Trimming took 8 bases from V and 0 from J; bases not matched to a gene: 11. This CDR3 is built from 16 residues. CDR1 and CDR2 from the germline V gene are SEHNR and FQNEAQ (reference sequence). The CDR3 nucleotides read TGTGCCAGCTTATTGGGATCGACAGGGGTGAACACTGAAGCTTTCTTT. Encoded protein: CASLLGSTGVNTEAFF.

This clonotype was found many times. The chain links TRBV20-1 to TRBJ1-2; D is undetermined. The germline V gene encodes CDR1 DFQATT and CDR2 SNEGSKA (reference sequence). Trimming left V 0 bases short and J 4 bases short, with 9 bases between. CDR3 length: 13 residues. CDR3 loop: CSAREWMSYGYTF. CDR3 coding DNA: TGCAGTGCTAGAGAGTGGATGTCCTATGGCTACACCTTC.

This clonotype was counted ten times or more. The chain joins TRBV29-1 to TRBJ2-3, with a weak D call TRBD1 (5 bases). V shed 1 base and J shed 5 bases, with 13 bases lying between them. This CDR3 spans 14 amino acids. Germline V gene data show CDR1 as SQVTM and CDR2 as ANQGSEA. In DNA, the CDR3 is TGCAGCGTTGAAGCAAGCAGGGCTGGAGATACGCAGTATTTT. Amino acid sequence: CSVEASRAGDTQYF.